This TCR beta chain was sequenced in a study of blood T cell repertoires in COVID-19. Study as a whole: Acute and convalescent COVID-19 specimens originated in the United States, Italy and Spain.

This CDR3 is built from 14 residues. The germline V gene has CDR1 LNHDA and CDR2 SQIVND (reference sequence). The germline V and J ends were trimmed by 3 bases and 4 bases, with 12 bases remaining between them. The repertoire was sequenced with immunoSEQ multiplex PCR; TCRdb's copy has only in-frame clones and lacks some. The table shows fewer than 250,000 clones, with 75% to 90% occurring only once. V usage is TRBV19 and J usage is TRBJ1-2; D ambiguous. The origin of this receptor is a man younger than 45 with COVID-19, enrolled during active disease. The sample consisted of peripheral blood. In nucleotides, the CDR3 is TGTGCCAGTAGTATTCGGGAGGCAGGCTATGGCTACACCTTC. Residues: CASSIREAGYGYTF.